This TCR beta chain is drawn from a study of blood T cell dynamics during melanoma immunotherapy. The study's findings and limits: At W3, later disease-control patients showed bifurcated PBMC repertoire changes, unlike progressors.

In this sample, this clone turned up once. The antigen is not known. Produced via immunoSEQ multiplex PCR; TCRdb's table is partial and in-frame only. In the table there are around 13,000 clones, roughly 84% of which are singletons. Regarding time point: pre-treatment baseline. This sample comprised blood, obtained from a patient treated with checkpoint blockade. This TCR derives from a human donor with melanoma.

The CDR3 sequence is CASSLSEDETQYF. The DNA for the CDR3 is TGTGCCAGCAGCTTATCGGAGGATGAGACCCAGTACTTC. V is TRBV7-3 and J is TRBJ2-5; a possible D gene is TRBD2 (5 bases). The germline gives CDR1 SGHTA, CDR2 FQGTGA. Trimming took off 2 bases at V and 5 bases at J, with 9 bases between the two ends. The CDR3 is 13 amino acids.